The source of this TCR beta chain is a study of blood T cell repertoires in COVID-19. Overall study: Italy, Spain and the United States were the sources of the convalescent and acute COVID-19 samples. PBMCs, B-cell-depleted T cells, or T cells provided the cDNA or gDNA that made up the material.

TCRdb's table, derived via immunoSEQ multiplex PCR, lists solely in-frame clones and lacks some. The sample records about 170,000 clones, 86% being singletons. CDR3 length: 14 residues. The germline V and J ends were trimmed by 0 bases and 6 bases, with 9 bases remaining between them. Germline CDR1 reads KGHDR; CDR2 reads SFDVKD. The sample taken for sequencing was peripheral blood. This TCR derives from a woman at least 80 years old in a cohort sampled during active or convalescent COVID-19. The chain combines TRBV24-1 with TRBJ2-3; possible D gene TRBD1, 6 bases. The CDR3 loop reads CATSDLGDIDTQYF. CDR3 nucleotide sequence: TGTGCCACCAGTGATTTGGGGGACATTGATACGCAGTATTTT.